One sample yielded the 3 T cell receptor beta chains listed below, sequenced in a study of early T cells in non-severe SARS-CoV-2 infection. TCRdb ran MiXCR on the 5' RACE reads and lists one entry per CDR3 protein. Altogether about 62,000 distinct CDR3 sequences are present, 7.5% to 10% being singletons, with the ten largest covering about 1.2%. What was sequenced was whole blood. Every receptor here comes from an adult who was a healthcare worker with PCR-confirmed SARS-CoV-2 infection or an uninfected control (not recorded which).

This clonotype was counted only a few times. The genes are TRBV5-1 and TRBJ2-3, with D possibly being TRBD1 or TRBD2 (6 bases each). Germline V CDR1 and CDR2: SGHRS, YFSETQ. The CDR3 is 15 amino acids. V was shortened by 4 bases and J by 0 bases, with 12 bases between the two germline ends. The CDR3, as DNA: TGCGCCAGCAGCGGAGGGGGTCCTAGCACAGATACGCAGTATTTT. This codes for CASSGGGPSTDTQYF. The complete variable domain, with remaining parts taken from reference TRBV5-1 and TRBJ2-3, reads KAGVTQTPRYLIKTRGQQVTLSCSPISGHRSVSWYQQTPGQGLQFLFEYFSETQRNKGNFPGRFSGRQFSNSRSEMNVSTLELGDSALYLCASSGGGPSTDTQYFGPGTRLTVL.

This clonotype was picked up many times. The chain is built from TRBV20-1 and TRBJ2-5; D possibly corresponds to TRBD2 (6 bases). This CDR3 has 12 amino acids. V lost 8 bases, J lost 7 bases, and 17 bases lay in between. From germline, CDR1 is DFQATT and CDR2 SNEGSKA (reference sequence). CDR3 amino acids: CSPSGGVVTQYF. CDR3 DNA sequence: TGCAGTCCGTCCGGCGGGGTAGTGACCCAGTACTTC.

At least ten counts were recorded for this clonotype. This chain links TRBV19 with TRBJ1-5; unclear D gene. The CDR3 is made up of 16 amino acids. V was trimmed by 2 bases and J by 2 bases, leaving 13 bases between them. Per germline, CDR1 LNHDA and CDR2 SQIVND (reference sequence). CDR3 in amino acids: CASSITPAAGNQPQHF. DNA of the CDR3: TGTGCCAGTAGTATAACACCGGCGGCGGGCAATCAGCCCCAGCATTTT.